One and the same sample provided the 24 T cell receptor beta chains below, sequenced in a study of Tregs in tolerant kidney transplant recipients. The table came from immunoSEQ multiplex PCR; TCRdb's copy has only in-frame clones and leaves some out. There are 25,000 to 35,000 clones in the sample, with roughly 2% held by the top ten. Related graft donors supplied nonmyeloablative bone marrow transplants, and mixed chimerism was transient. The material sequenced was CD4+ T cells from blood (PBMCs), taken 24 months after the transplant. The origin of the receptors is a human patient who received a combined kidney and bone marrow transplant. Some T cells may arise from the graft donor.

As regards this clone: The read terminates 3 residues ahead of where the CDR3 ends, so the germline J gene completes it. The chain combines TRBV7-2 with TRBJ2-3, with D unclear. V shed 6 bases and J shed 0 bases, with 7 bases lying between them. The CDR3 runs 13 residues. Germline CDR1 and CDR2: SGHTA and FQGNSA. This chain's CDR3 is CASRPTSTDTQYF. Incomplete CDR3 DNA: TGTGCCAGCAGGCCTACTAGCACAGATACG.

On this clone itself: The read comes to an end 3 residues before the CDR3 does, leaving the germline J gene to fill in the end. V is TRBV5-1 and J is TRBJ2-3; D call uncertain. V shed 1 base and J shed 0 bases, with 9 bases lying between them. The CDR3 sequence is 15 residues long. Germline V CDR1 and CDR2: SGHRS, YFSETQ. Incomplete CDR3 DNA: TGCGCCAGCAGCTTGTCAAGCAGGAGCACAGATACG. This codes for CASSLSSRSTDT. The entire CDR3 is CASSLSSRSTDTQYF.

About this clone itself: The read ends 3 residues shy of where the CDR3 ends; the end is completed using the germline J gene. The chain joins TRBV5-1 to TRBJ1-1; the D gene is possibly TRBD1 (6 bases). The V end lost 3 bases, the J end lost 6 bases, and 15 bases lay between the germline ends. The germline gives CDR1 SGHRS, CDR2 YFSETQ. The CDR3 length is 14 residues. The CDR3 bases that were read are TGCGCCAGCAGCTCCCAATACAGGGTACCTGAA. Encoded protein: CASSSQYRVPE. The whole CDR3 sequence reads CASSSQYRVPEAFF.

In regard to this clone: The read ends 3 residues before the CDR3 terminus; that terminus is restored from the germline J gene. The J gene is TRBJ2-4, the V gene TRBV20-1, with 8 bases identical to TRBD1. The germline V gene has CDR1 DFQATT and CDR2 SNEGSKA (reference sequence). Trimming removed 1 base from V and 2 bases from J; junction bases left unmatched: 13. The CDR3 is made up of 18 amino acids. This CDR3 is CSARGPLGRGLTKNIQYF. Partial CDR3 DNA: TGCAGTGCTAGAGGGCCGTTGGGCAGGGGGCTTACCAAAAACATT.

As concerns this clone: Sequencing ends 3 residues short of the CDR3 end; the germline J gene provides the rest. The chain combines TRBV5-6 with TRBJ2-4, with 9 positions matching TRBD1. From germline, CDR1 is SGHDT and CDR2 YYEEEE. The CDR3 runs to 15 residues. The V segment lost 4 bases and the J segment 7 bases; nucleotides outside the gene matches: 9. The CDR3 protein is CASSPYRDRENIQYF. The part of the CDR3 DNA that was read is TGTGCCAGCAGCCCTTACCGGGACAGGGAGAACATT.

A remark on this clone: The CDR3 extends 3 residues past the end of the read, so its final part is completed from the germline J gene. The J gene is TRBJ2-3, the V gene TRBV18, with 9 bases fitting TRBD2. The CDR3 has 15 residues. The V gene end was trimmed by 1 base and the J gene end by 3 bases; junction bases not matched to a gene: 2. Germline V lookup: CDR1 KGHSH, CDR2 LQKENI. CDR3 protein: CASSPLAGETDTQYF. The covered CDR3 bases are TGTGCCAGCTCACCACTAGCGGGAGAAACAGATACG.

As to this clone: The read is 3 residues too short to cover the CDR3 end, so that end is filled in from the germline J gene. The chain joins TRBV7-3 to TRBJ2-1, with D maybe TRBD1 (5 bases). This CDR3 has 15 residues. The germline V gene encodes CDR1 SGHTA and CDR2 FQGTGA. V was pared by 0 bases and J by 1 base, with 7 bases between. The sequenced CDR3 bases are TGTGCCAGCAGCTTAACACAGGCTTCCTACAATGAG. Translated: CASSLTQASYNE. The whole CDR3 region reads CASSLTQASYNEQFF.

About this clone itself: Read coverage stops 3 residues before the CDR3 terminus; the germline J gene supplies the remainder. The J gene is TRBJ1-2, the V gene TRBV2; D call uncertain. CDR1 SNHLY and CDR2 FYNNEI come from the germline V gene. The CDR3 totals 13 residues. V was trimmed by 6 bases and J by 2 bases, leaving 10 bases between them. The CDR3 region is CASRQTPNYGYTF. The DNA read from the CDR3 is TGTGCCAGCAGACAGACACCGAACTATGGC.

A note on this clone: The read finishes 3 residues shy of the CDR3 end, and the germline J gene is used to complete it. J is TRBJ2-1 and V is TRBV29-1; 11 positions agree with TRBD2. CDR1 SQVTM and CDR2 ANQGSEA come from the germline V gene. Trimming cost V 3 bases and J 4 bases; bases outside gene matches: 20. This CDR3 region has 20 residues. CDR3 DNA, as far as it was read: TGCAGCGTTGACGGCAAACTAGCGGGAGCGGGGAGCCTCCCTTACAATGAG. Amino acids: CSVDGKLAGAGSLPYNE. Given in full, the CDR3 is CSVDGKLAGAGSLPYNEQFF.

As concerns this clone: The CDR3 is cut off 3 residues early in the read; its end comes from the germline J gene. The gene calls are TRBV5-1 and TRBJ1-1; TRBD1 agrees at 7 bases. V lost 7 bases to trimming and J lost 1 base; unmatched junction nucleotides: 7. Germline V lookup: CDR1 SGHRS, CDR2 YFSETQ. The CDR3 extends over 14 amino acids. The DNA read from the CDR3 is TGCGCCAGCGGGGGAGGGGGCCGGAACACTGAA. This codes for CASGGGGRNTE. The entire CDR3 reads CASGGGGRNTEAFF. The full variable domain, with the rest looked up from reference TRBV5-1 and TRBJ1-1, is KAGVTQTPRYLIKTRGQQVTLSCSPISGHRSVSWYQQTPGQGLQFLFEYFSETQRNKGNFPGRFSGRQFSNSRSEMNVSTLELGDSALYLCASGGGGRNTEAFFGQGTRLTVV.

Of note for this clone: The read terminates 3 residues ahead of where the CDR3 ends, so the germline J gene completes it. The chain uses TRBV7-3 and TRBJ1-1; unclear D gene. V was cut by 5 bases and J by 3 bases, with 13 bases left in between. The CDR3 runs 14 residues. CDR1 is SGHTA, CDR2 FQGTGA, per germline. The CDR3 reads CASSPSVEYTEAFF. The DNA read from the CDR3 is TGTGCCAGCAGCCCCAGTGTCGAATACACTGAA. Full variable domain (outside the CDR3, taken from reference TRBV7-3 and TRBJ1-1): GAGVSQTPSNKVTEKGKYVELRCDPISGHTALYWYRQSLGQGPEFLIYFQGTGAADDSGLPNDRFFAVRPEGSVSTLKIQRTERGDSAVYLCASSPSVEYTEAFFGQGTRLTVV.

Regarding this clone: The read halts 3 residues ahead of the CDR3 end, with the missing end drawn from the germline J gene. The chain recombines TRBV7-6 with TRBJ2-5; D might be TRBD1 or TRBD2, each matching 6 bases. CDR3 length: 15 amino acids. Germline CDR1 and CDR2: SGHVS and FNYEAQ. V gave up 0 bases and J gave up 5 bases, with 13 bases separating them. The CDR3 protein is CASSLAGQGRETQYF. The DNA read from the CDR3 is TGTGCCAGCAGCTTAGCTGGGCAGGGGAGGGAGACC.

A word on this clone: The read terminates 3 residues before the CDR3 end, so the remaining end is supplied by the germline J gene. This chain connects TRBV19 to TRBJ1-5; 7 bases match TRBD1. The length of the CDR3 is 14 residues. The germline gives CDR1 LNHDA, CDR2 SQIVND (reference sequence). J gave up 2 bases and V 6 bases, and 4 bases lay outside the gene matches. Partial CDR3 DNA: TGTGCCAGTAGCGTCACAGGGGGCAATCAGCCC. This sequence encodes CASSVTGGNQP. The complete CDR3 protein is CASSVTGGNQPQHF.

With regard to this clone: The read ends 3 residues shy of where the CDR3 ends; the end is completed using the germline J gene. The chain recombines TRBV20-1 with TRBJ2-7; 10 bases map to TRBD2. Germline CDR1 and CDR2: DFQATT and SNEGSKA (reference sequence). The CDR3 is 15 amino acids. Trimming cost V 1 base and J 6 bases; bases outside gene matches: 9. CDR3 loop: CSARASSGSTREQYF. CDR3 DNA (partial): TGCAGTGCTAGAGCTTCTAGCGGGAGTACTCGCGAG.

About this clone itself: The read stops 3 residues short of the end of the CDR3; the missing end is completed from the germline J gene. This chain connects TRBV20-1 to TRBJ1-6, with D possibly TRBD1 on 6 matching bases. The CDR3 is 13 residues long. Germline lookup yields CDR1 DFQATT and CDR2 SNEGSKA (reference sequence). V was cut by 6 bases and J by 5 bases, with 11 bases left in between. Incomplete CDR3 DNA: TGCAGTGCAATGGCAGGGGATAATTCACCC. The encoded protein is CSAMAGDNSP. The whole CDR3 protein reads CSAMAGDNSPLHF.

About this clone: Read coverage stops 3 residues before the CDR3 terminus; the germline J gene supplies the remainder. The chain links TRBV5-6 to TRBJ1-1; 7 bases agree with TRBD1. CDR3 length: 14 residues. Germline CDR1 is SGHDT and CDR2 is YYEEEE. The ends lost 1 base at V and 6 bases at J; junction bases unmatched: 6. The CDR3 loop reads CASSLNLQGAEAFF. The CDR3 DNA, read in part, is TGTGCCAGCAGCTTGAATCTTCAGGGGGCTGAA.

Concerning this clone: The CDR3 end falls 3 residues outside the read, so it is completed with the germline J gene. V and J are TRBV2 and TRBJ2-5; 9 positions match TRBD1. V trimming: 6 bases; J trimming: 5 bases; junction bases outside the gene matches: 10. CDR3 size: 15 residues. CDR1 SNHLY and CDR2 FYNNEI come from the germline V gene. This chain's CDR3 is CASSPLGTGPETQYF. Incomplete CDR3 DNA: TGTGCCAGCAGCCCGCTGGGGACAGGGCCTGAGACC.

CDR3 sequence: CASSLGTGVNQPQHF. CDR3 bases read: TGCGCCAGCAGCCTCGGGACAGGGGTGAATCAGCCC. The chain carries TRBV5-1 and TRBJ1-5, with 10 bases that match TRBD1. The CDR3 end lies 3 residues beyond the end of the read and is filled in from the germline J gene. Germline CDR1 reads SGHRS; CDR2 reads YFSETQ. The CDR3 is 15 amino acids. Trimming cost V 4 bases and J 4 bases; bases outside gene matches: 5.

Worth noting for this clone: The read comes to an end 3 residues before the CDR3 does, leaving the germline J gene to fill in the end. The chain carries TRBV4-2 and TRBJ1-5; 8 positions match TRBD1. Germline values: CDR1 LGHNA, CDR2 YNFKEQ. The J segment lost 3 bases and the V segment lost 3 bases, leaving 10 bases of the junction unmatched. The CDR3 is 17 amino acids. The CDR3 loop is CASSQVRQGIFNQPQHF. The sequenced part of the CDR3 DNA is TGTGCCAGCAGCCAGGTAAGACAGGGGATCTTCAATCAGCCC.

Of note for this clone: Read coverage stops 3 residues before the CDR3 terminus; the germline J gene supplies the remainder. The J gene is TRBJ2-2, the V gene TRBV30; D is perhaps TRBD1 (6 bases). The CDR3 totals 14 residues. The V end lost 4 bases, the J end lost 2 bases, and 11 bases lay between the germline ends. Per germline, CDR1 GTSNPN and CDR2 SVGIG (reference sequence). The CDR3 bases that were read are TGTGCCTGGACCCTGGGGGCAAACACCGGGGAG. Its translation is CAWTLGANTGE. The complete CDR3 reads CAWTLGANTGELFF.

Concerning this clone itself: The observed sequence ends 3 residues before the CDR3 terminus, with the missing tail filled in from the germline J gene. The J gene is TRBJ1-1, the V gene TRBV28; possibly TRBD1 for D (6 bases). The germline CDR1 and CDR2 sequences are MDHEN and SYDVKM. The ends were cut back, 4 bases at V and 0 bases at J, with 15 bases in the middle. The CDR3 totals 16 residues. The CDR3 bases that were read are TGTGCCAGCAGTTCCCTGGGGGCGCCCATGAACACTGAA. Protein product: CASSSLGAPMNTE. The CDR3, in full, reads CASSSLGAPMNTEAFF.

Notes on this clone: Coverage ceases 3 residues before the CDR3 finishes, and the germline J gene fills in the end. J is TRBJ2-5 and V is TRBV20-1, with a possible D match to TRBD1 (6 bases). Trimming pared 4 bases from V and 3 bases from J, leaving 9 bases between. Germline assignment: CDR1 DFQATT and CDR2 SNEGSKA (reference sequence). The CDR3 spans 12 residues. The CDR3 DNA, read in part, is TGCAGTGCTAATACAGGGAAAGAGACC. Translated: CSANTGKET. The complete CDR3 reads CSANTGKETQYF.

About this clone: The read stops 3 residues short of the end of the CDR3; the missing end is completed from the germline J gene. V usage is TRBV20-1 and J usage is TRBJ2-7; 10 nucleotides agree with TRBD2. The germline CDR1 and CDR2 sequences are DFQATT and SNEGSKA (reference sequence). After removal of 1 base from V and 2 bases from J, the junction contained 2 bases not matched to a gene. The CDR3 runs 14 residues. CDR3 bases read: TGCAGTGCTAGAGTTAGCGGGAGGACCTACGAG. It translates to CSARVSGRTYE. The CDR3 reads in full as CSARVSGRTYEQYF.

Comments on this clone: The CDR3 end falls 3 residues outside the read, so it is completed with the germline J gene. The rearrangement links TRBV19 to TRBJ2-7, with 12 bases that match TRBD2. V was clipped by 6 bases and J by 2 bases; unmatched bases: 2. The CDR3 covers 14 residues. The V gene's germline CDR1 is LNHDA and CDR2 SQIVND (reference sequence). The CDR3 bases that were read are TGTGCCAGTAGGCGACTAGCGGGAGCCTACGAG. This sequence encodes CASRRLAGAYE. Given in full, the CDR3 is CASRRLAGAYEQYF.